This T cell receptor (beta chain) stems from a study of cytotoxic CD8 clonotypes in ibrutinib-treated CLL. TCRdb's table, derived via immunoSEQ multiplex PCR, lists solely in-frame clones and lacks some. The profile shows some 200,000 clones, approximately 75% of them singletons. Trimming took 1 base from V and 8 from J, leaving 12 bases between them. Germline CDR1 is SGHVS and CDR2 is FNYEAQ. The length of the CDR3 is 13 residues. This sample comprised PBMCs, obtained after 12 months of ibrutinib treatment. This sequence joins TRBV7-6 and TRBJ2-7; D possibly corresponds to TRBD2 (5 bases). The receptor was isolated from a human donor with chronic lymphocytic leukemia. This CDR3 reads CASSLESRGQQYF. For the CDR3, the DNA is TGTGCCAGCAGCTTAGAAAGTCGAGGGCAGCAGTACTTC.